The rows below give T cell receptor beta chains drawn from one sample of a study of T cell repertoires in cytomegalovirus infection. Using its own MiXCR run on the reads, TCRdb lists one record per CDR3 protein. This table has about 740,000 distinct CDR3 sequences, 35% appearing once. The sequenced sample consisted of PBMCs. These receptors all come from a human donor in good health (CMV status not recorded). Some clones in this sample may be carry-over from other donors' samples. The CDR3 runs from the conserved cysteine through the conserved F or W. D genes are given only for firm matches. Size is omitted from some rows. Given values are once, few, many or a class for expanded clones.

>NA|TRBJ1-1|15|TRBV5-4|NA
TGTGCCAGCAGCATGTCCGGACCCCGGGCCCCTCGGGCTTTCTTT
CASSMSGPRAPRAFF
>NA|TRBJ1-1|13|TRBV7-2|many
TGTGCCAGCAGCTTAGCGGGGGTCACTGAAGCTTTCTTT
CASSLAGVTEAFF
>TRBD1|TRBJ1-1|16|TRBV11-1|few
TGTGCCAGCAGCCGACAGGGGGCTTCGACGAACACTGAAGCTTTCTTT
CASSRQGASTNTEAFF
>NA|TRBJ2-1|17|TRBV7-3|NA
TGTGCCAGCAGCTTAGAGGGATTGGGGAGCTCCTACAATGAGCAGTTCTTC
CASSLEGLGSSYNEQFF
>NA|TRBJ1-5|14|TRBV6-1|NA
TGTGCCAGCACCTCCTTAGATAGCAATCAGCCCCAGCATTTT
CASTSLDSNQPQHF
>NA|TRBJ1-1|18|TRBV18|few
TGTGCCAGCTCACACTCCCGGACAGTCCCCATTTATAACACTGAAGCTTTCTTT
CASSHSRTVPIYNTEAFF
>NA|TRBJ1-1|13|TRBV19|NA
TGTGACAGTCGGGGCCCCATGAACACTGAAGCTTTCTTT
CDSRGPMNTEAFF
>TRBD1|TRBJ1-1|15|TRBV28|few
TGTGCCAGCAACCGGGACAGGGGGCCTTTAACTGAAGCTTTCTTT
CASNRDRGPLTEAFF
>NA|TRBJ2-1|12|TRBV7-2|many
TGTGCCAGCAGCGTCGGACACAATGAGCAGTTCTTC
CASSVGHNEQFF
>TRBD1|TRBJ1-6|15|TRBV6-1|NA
TGTGCCAGTTTGGAGGGGGCGCCGGGTAATTCACCCCTCCACTTT
CASLEGAPGNSPLHF
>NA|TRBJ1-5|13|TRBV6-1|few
TGTGCCAGCAGTCTCTATTCATATCAGCCCCAGCATTTT
CASSLYSYQPQHF
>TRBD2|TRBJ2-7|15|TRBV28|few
TGTGCCAGCAGTTTTTCGGAGCGGGACCCCTACGAGCAGTACTTC
CASSFSERDPYEQYF
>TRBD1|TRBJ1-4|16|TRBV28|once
TGTGCCAGCAGACCGACTCTGACAGGGCCTGGGGAAAAACTGTTTTTT
CASRPTLTGPGEKLFF
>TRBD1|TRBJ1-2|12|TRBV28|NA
TGTGCCAGCAGTGGGACAGGGGCTGGCTACACCTTC
CASSGTGAGYTF
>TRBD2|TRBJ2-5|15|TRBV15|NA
TGTGCCACCAGCTCCGGGACTAGCAACCAAGAGACCCAGTACTTC
CATSSGTSNQETQYF
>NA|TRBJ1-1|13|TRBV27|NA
TGTGCCAGCAGTTTATTGGGACCTCAAAGGGCTTTCTTT
CASSLLGPQRAFF
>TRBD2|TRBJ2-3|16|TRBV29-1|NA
TGCAGCGTTGAAGGGGGACTGGCGGGAGGCACAGATACGCAGTATTTT
CSVEGGLAGGTDTQYF
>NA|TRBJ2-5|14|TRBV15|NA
TGTGCCACCAGCACCTCAGGGAGGCAAGAGACCCAGTACTTC
CATSTSGRQETQYF
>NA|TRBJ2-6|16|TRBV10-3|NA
TGTGCCATCAGTGAGTCAAAGGGCCCCGGGGCCAACATCCTGACTTTC
CAISESKGPGANILTF
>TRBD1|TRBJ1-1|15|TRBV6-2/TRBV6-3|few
TGTGCCAGCAGTTACCCCGGACAGGGGCCGGGGGAAGCTTTCTTT
CASSYPGQGPGEAFF
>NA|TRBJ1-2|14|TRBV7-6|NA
TGTGCCAGCAGCTTCTTCAGGGATGGCTATGGCTACACCTTC
CASSFFRDGYGYTF
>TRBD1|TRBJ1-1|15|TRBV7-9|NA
TGTGCCAGCACCCCCGGGACAGGGGTTCACACTGAAGCTTTCTTT
CASTPGTGVHTEAFF
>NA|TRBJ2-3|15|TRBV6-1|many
TGTGCCAGCAGTTATGGGACATTCGGCACAGATACGCAGTATTTT
CASSYGTFGTDTQYF
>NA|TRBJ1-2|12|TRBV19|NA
TGTGCCCGACTGGAATATAACTATGGCTACACCTTC
CARLEYNYGYTF
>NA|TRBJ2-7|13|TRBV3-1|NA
TGTGCCAGCAGCCAGGGAGGATGGAACGAGCAGGACTTC
CASSQGGWNEQDF
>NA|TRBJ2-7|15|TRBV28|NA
TGTGCCCGCAGTTTCGGAGGGGGCCCTTCCTACGAGCAGTACTTT
CARSFGGGPSYEQYF
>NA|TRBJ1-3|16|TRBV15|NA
TGTGCCACCAGCCCAACACGGGGGAGCTCTGGAAACACCATATATTTT
CATSPTRGSSGNTIYF
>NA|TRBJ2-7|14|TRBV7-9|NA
TGTGCCAGCAGCTTATTGGGGGACTGGGGAGAGCAGTACTTC
CASSLLGDWGEQYF
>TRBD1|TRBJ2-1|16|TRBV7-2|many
TGTGCCAGCAACTTAAAGGGACAGGGTAAATACAATGAGCAGTTCTTC
CASNLKGQGKYNEQFF
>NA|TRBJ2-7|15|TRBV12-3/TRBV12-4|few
TGTGCCAGCAGTTTAGGCAGATCGTTCTTCTACGAGCAGTACTTC
CASSLGRSFFYEQYF
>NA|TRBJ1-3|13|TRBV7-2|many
TGTGCCAGCAGCGAGGGAGTTGGAAACACCATATATTTT
CASSEGVGNTIYF
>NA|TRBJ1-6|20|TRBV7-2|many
TGTGCCAGCAGCTTAGCGAAAGGGGAAGACAGGAGCTCCTATAATTCACCCCTCCACTTT
CASSLAKGEDRSSYNSPLHF
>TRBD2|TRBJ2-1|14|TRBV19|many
TGTGCCAGTAAATCTAGCGGGAGGAGTAATGAGCAGTTCTTC
CASKSSGRSNEQFF
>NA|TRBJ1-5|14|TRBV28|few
TGTGCCACTCCGTCCCCAGGGAGCAATCAGCCCCAGCATTTT
CATPSPGSNQPQHF
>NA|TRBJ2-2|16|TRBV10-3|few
TGTGCCATCAGTGAGAAGCTGGGGCAGGACACCGGGGAGCTGTTTTTT
CAISEKLGQDTGELFF
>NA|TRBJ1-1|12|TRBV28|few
TGTGCCAGCACGCGGCAGGGAGCTGAAGCTTTCTTT
CASTRQGAEAFF
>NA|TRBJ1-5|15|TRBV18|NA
TGTGCCAGCTCACCTTTGGAGGGCCTGAATCAGCCCCAGCATTTT
CASSPLEGLNQPQHF
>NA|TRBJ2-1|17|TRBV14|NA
TGTGCCAGCAGCCCTAGGACAGTACAATATGGTATATATGAGCAGTTCTTC
CASSPRTVQYGIYEQFF
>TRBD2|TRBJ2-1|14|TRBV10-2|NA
TGCGCCAGCTTGAAGCGGGAGGGCCGGTATGAGCAGTTCTTC
CASLKREGRYEQFF